The 22 T cell receptor beta chains below all came from one sample that was sequenced in a study of Graves' ophthalmopathy and Graves' hyperthyroidism. Amplifying from RNA transcripts, the study obtained TCR beta CDR3 regions. First-round RT-PCR used HTBI primers; second-round multiplex PCR followed. One entry per CDR3 protein, called by TCRdb with MiXCR from the multiplex PCR reads. The sample lists about 48,000 distinct CDR3 sequences, about 50% occurring once. Sequenced sample: peripheral blood. These receptor sequences come from an adult man with Graves' ophthalmopathy.

This clonotype has at least ten counts. The chain employs TRBV12-5 and TRBJ2-5; D gene uncertain. CDR3 size: 15 residues. Germline V CDR1 and CDR2: LGHNT, FRNRAP. Trimming left V 10 bases short and J 3 bases short, with 21 bases between. CDR3 protein: CATKADGDSEETQYF. CDR3 DNA sequence: TGTGCTACCAAAGCCGACGGCGATTCCGAAGAGACCCAGTACTTC. The whole variable domain, filled in from reference TRBV12-5 and TRBJ2-5, reads DARVTQTPRHKVTEMGQEVTMRCQPILGHNTVFWYRQTMMQGLELLAYFRNRAPLDDSGMPKDRFSAEMPDATLATLKIQPSEPRDSAVYFCATKADGDSEETQYFGPGTRLLVL.

The chain joins TRBV20-1 to TRBJ2-2; 8 bases agree with TRBD2. With V trimmed by 1 base and J by 2 bases, 3 bases remained unmatched. The CDR3 is 15 amino acids. Germline V lookup: CDR1 DFQATT, CDR2 SNEGSKA (reference sequence). In DNA, the CDR3 is TGCAGTGCTAGAGTTACTAGCGGAAACACCGGGGAGCTGTTTTTT. It codes for CSARVTSGNTGELFF.

The genes are TRBV9 and TRBJ2-5, with 16 bases fitting TRBD2. The CDR3 has 17 amino acids. CDR1 is SGDLS, CDR2 YYNGEE, per germline. Germline trimming cut 0 bases from V and 5 bases from J; bases unmatched to any gene: 4. In DNA, the CDR3 is TGTGCCAGCAGCGTAGCGGGACTAGCGGGGGGGCGGGAGACCCAGTACTTC. Its protein product is CASSVAGLAGGRETQYF.

This clonotype showed up just a few times. The CDR3 reads CASSLMTGLTPEAFF. The CDR3 DNA follows: TGTGCCAGCAGCCTTATGACAGGCCTGACCCCTGAAGCTTTCTTT. The V and J genes are TRBV7-9 and TRBJ1-1; D is perhaps TRBD1 (6 bases). The V end was cut by 5 bases, the J end by 6 bases, with 19 bases between. From germline, CDR1 is SEHNR and CDR2 FQNEAQ (reference sequence). The CDR3 contains 15 residues.

This clonotype was seen only once. This rearrangement joins TRBV6-1 to TRBJ1-2; no definite D call. The CDR3 totals 14 residues. Trimming took off 1 base at V and 12 bases at J, with 18 bases between the two ends. Germline V gene sequence: CDR1 MNHNS, CDR2 SASEGT. The CDR3, as DNA: TGTGCCAGCAGTGAAGGCTTGGAGACCTACGGCCACACCTTC. Translation: CASSEGLETYGHTF.

This clonotype was detected ten times or more. The genes are TRBV5-1 and TRBJ2-3, with D unresolved. Germline V gives CDR1 SGHRS, CDR2 YFSETQ. CDR3 length equals 14 residues. V lost 0 bases, J lost 6 bases, and 11 bases lay in between. In DNA, the CDR3 is TGCGCCAGCAGCTTGGGGTCAGCGTTCGATACGCAGTATTTT. Protein: CASSLGSAFDTQYF.

The chain is built from TRBV5-1 and TRBJ2-3, with D perhaps assigned TRBD1 or TRBD2 (5 bases each). CDR3 length equals 13 residues. Germline loops: CDR1 SGHRS, CDR2 YFSETQ. Trimming removed 4 bases from V and 6 bases from J, with 12 bases in between. The CDR3 protein is CASSLDGADTQYF. The CDR3 coding sequence is TGCGCCAGCAGCCTGGACGGGGCCGATACGCAGTATTTT.

In this sample, this clonotype turned up many times. The chain has TRBV4-1 and TRBJ2-7, with 7 bases that match TRBD2. Trimming removed 0 bases from V and 1 base from J; junction bases left unmatched: 6. This CDR3 contains 16 residues. The germline V gene has CDR1 MGHRA and CDR2 YSYEKL. The CDR3 here is CASSQDLQRGSYEQYF. CDR3 bases: TGCGCCAGCAGCCAAGATCTCCAGCGGGGATCCTACGAGCAGTACTTC.

The V gene is TRBV2, the J gene TRBJ2-1; no clear D. V was clipped by 5 bases and J by 5 bases, with 10 bases between them. Germline V gene data show CDR1 as SNHLY and CDR2 as FYNNEI. CDR3 length: 13 amino acids. CDR3 sequence (DNA): TGTGCCAGCAGTAGTGAGTTGAACAATGAGCAGTTCTTC. Its protein is CASSSELNNEQFF.

The CDR3 protein is CASSPGGQYF. Here the CDR3 DNA reads TGTGCCAGCAGCCCGGGCGGGCAGTACTTC. The chain joins TRBV9 to TRBJ2-7; D is unclear. Trimming took off 4 bases at V and 9 bases at J, with 8 bases between the two ends. The germline V gene has CDR1 SGDLS and CDR2 YYNGEE. The CDR3 spans 10 residues.

The chain recombines TRBV20-1 with TRBJ2-7; 8 nucleotides align to TRBD1. Per germline, CDR1 DFQATT and CDR2 SNEGSKA (reference sequence). Trimming cost V 5 bases and J 2 bases; bases outside gene matches: 14. The CDR3 sequence is 16 residues long. This CDR3 is CSAPPASGGKAYEQYF. The CDR3 bases are TGCAGTGCTCCCCCTGCGTCAGGGGGCAAAGCCTACGAGCAGTACTTC.

The chain couples TRBV7-2 to TRBJ1-1; 8 nucleotides match TRBD1. J lost 5 bases, V lost 1 base, and 6 bases had no gene match. This CDR3 region has 15 residues. Germline V gene lookup returns CDR1 SGHTA and CDR2 FQGNSA. CDR3 loop: CASSLDWTGWTEAFF. The CDR3 DNA reads TGTGCCAGCAGCTTAGACTGGACAGGGTGGACTGAAGCTTTCTTT.

The chain links TRBV10-3 to TRBJ2-1; 7 bases fit TRBD1. V shed 7 bases, J shed 4 bases, and the junction held 7 bases outside the gene matches. This CDR3 spans 14 amino acids. Germline V gene data show CDR1 as ENHRY and CDR2 as SYGVKD. The CDR3 is CAITGQRIYNEQFF. CDR3 nucleotides: TGTGCCATCACGGGACAGAGAATTTACAATGAGCAGTTCTTC.

The chain carries TRBV10-3 and TRBJ1-6; TRBD1 matches 9 bases. Germline assignment: CDR1 ENHRY and CDR2 SYGVKD. The trim removed 10 bases at V and 13 bases at J, leaving 14 bases unmatched. This CDR3 has 14 residues. This chain's CDR3 is CATSSSRDRDPLHF. The CDR3 DNA is TGTGCCACCAGCAGCAGCCGGGACAGGGATCCCCTCCACTTT.

The rearrangement joins TRBV7-8 to TRBJ1-4, with D possibly matching TRBD1 (6 bases). V lost 2 bases and J 5 bases, leaving 9 bases between the germline ends. In germline, CDR1 is SGHVS, CDR2 FQNEAQ. The CDR3 runs to 14 residues. DNA of the CDR3: TGTGCCAGCAGCTTATTAACAGGGAATGAAAAACTGTTTTTT. Translation: CASSLLTGNEKLFF.

This clonotype was counted ten times or more. The V call is TRBV9, the J call TRBJ1-6, with D tentatively TRBD1 (5 bases). Germline values: CDR1 SGDLS, CDR2 YYNGEE. The CDR3 totals 15 residues. The V and J ends lost 3 bases and 4 bases respectively, with 11 bases between them. This chain's CDR3 is CASSARGEYNSPLHF. CDR3 DNA: TGTGCCAGCAGCGCCCGAGGGGAGTATAATTCACCCCTCCACTTT.

V usage is TRBV7-2 and J usage is TRBJ2-5; 7 nucleotides line up with TRBD2. CDR1 is SGHTA and CDR2 is FQGNSA in the germline V gene. The CDR3 runs to 16 residues. Germline trimming cut 5 bases from V and 4 bases from J; bases unmatched to any gene: 13. The CDR3 loop reads CASSPSGGGPGETQYF. The CDR3 bases are TGTGCCAGCAGCCCTTCGGGGGGAGGGCCGGGAGAGACCCAGTACTTC.

The V and J genes are TRBV10-2 and TRBJ2-3; possible D gene TRBD2, 7 bases. The CDR3 is made up of 17 amino acids. Looked up from germline, CDR1 is WSHSY and CDR2 is SAAADI. Between the trimmed V and J ends, which lost 3 bases and 4 bases, there was a span of 20 bases. Written as DNA, the CDR3 is TGCGCCAGCAGTGAAGCTCCCCTTCGGGGGGCCTCAGATACGCAGTATTTT. This gives the protein CASSEAPLRGASDTQYF.

This clonotype ranks as medium-sized (0.01 to 0.1%). This chain links TRBV19 with TRBJ1-2; D gene uncertain. The CDR3 spans 14 residues. The V gene's germline CDR1 is LNHDA and CDR2 SQIVND (reference sequence). With 7 bases removed from V and 5 bases from J, the gap between germline ends came to 17 bases. The CDR3 here is CASNIRDTSYGYTF. In DNA, the CDR3 is TGTGCCAGTAACATCCGCGACACCTCGTATGGCTACACCTTC. Filled out from reference TRBV19 and TRBJ1-2, the complete variable domain reads DGGITQSPKYLFRKEGQNVTLSCEQNLNHDAMYWYRQDPGQGLRLIYYSQIVNDFQKGDIAEGYSVSREKKESFPLTVTSAQKNPTAFYLCASNIRDTSYGYTFGSGTRLTVV.

The chain combines TRBV2 with TRBJ2-1, with 7 positions matching TRBD1. CDR3 length: 23 residues. Trimming removed 6 bases from V and 4 bases from J; junction bases left unmatched: 33. Germline values: CDR1 SNHLY, CDR2 FYNNEI. The CDR3 nucleotides read TGTGCCAGCAGCACCGGGACAGAGAGCTGGGTTCCACTGCCAAAACCCAGTTACAATGAGCAGTTCTTC. Protein: CASSTGTESWVPLPKPSYNEQFF.

The sample holds many counts of this clonotype. V is TRBV14 and J is TRBJ2-5; D is undetermined. CDR3 length equals 13 residues. Trimming took 2 bases from V and 3 from J, leaving 7 bases between them. The V gene's germline CDR1 is SGHDN and CDR2 FVKESK. CDR3 bases: TGTGCCAGCAGCCAACTAACAGAAGAGACCCAGTACTTC. Its translation: CASSQLTEETQYF.

V is TRBV4-1 and J is TRBJ1-2, with 8 bases aligning to TRBD1. The CDR3 runs 14 residues. V was pared by 4 bases and J by 4 bases, with 5 bases of the junction left unmatched. CDR1 and CDR2 from the germline V gene are MGHRA and YSYEKL. As DNA, the CDR3 is TGCGCCAGCAGCCCCCCGGGACAGGTCTATGGCTACACCTTC. It codes for CASSPPGQVYGYTF.